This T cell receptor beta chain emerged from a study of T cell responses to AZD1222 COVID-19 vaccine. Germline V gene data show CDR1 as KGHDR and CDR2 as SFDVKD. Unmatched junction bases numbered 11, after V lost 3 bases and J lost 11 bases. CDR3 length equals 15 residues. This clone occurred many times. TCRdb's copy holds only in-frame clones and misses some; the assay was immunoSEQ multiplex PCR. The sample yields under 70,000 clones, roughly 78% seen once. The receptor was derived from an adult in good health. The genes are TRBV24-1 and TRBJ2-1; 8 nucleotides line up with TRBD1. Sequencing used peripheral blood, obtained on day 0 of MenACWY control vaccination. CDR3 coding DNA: TGTGCCACCAGTGATCCGACAGGGGCCCACGGCAAGCAGTTCTTC. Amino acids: CATSDPTGAHGKQFF.